The rows below give T cell receptor beta chains drawn from one sample of a study of CD8+ T cells in alopecia areata. The data were produced by immunoSEQ multiplex PCR, yet TCRdb's version contains in-frame clones alone and is incomplete. The data contain fewer than 250,000 clones, 64% of them seen just once; the ten biggest clones take up 4.2%. The sample consisted of CD4+ T cells sorted from blood, taken at week 4, from a patient treated with tofacitinib. Every receptor here comes from a human donor with alopecia areata. The CDR3 runs from the conserved cysteine through the conserved F or W. The order of the fields is D gene, clone size, J gene, V gene, CDR3 DNA, CDR3 protein. D genes are given only for firm matches. Clone size, where shown, is once, few, many, or a class for clones that have expanded.

- | - | TRBJ2-2 | TRBV29-1 | TGCAGCGCTGGGGCCCCCGGGGAGCTGTTTTTT | CSAGAPGELFF
- | few | TRBJ1-1 | TRBV5-6 | TGTGCCAGCAGCTTATGGGACACTGAAGCTTTCTTT | CASSLWDTEAFF
- | - | TRBJ2-1 | TRBV14 | TGTGCCAGCAGTCCAATAACAGGAATCTCCTACAATGAGCAGTTCTTC | CASSPITGISYNEQFF
- | - | TRBJ2-5 | TRBV14 | TGTGCCAGCAGCCAAGATTTGAGGGGAAGGCAGTACTTC | CASSQDLRGRQYF
- | few | TRBJ2-7 | TRBV7-6 | TGTGCCAGCAGCCCTACCGGGGGGACAAAGCAGTACTTC | CASSPTGGTKQYF
- | - | TRBJ1-2 | TRBV7-2 | TGTGCCAGCAGCATGGCCAGCTATGGCTACACCTTC | CASSMASYGYTF
- | - | TRBJ1-5 | TRBV5-6 | TGTGCCAGCAGCTTGGGAGGGTTTGGCAATCAGCCCCAGCATTTT | CASSLGGFGNQPQHF
- | - | TRBJ2-5 | TRBV7-9 | TGTGCCAGCCGACGGGGAGGGGGCGCGGAGACCCAGTACTTC | CASRRGGGAETQYF
- | - | TRBJ1-6 | TRBV19 | TGTGCCAGTAGTATTTACTCCTATAATTCACCCCTCCACTTT | CASSIYSYNSPLHF
- | - | TRBJ2-1 | TRBV5-1 | TGCGCCAGCAGCGGGGAATACAATGAGCAGTTCTTC | CASSGEYNEQFF
- | - | TRBJ1-5 | TRBV19 | TGTGCCAGTAGCAGGGGTATCAATCAGCCCCAGCATTTT | CASSRGINQPQHF
- | - | TRBJ2-1 | TRBV5-1 | TGCGCCAGCAGCAGTTCGGGGTCCTCCTACAATGAGCAGTTCTTC | CASSSSGSSYNEQFF
- | - | TRBJ1-2 | TRBV29-1 | TGCAGCGTCGAAACAACTGGAGGTGGCTACACCTTC | CSVETTGGGYTF
- | - | TRBJ2-7 | TRBV27 | TGTGCCAGCAGCCCTCTTGGACACCCCTACGAGCAGTACTTC | CASSPLGHPYEQYF
TRBD1 | - | TRBJ2-7 | TRBV7-6 | TGTGCCAGCAGCTTAGACAGGGGCGAGCAGTACTTC | CASSLDRGEQYF
- | few | TRBJ2-5 | TRBV7-2 | TGTGCCAGCAGCTTTTTTGATCCCCAAGAGACCCAGTACTTC | CASSFFDPQETQYF
- | - | TRBJ2-2 | TRBV4-1 | TGCGCCAGCAGCCAAGAGGAGGCAGGGCGGGACACCGGGGAGCTGTTTTTT | CASSQEEAGRDTGELFF
- | few | TRBJ1-1 | TRBV10-3 | TGTGCCATCAGGGCGATGACATCGGGGAACACTGAAGCTTTCTTT | CAIRAMTSGNTEAFF
- | few | TRBJ1-4 | TRBV5-4 | TGTGCCAGCAGTACCCGGGCGCCAGATAACGAAAAACTGTTTTTT | CASSTRAPDNEKLFF
- | - | TRBJ2-7 | TRBV2 | TGTGCCAGCACCCAAGACTCCTACGAGCAGTACTTC | CASTQDSYEQYF
- | - | TRBJ2-6 | TRBV7-6 | TGTGCCAGCAGCCTAGGCAGTGCTGGGGCCAACGTCCTGACTTTC | CASSLGSAGANVLTF
- | - | TRBJ2-3 | TRBV5-1 | TGCGCCAGCAGCTTCGACGACTCCACAGATACGCAGTATTTT | CASSFDDSTDTQYF
TRBD1 | few | TRBJ2-1 | TRBV7-8 | TGTGCCAGCAGCGCGGGACAGGGGTACAATGAGCAGTTCTTC | CASSAGQGYNEQFF
- | - | TRBJ1-1 | TRBV30 | TGTGCCTGGAGAAGGAGTTACGGAGTGAACACTGAAGCTTTCTTT | CAWRRSYGVNTEAFF
- | - | TRBJ2-3 | TRBV2 | TGTGCCAGCAGACAGGGTAGTATTAGCACAGATACGCAGTATTTT | CASRQGSISTDTQYF
- | - | TRBJ2-5 | TRBV5-5 | TGTGCCAGCAGCTTGGGCAGGCAGCAAGAGACCCAGTACTTC | CASSLGRQQETQYF
TRBD1 | - | TRBJ2-1 | TRBV29-1 | TGCAGCGTGGACAGGGGGAACAATGAGCAGTTCTTC | CSVDRGNNEQFF
TRBD1 | - | TRBJ2-5 | TRBV9 | TGTGCCAGCAGCGTGGGGACAGTTAAGGAGACCCAGTACTTC | CASSVGTVKETQYF
- | few | TRBJ2-5 | TRBV7-2 | TGTGCCAGCAGACGAGGATCGACGGAGACCCAGTACTTC | CASRRGSTETQYF
- | - | TRBJ2-7 | TRBV6-5 | TGTGCCAGCAGTTACTCACCCTACCCCTACGAGCAGTACTTC | CASSYSPYPYEQYF
TRBD1 | - | TRBJ2-2 | TRBV5-1 | TGCGCCAGCAGCTTGGGGGACAGGGGCCACGGGGAGCTGTTTTTT | CASSLGDRGHGELFF
- | - | TRBJ2-3 | TRBV27 | TGTGCCAGCAGTCCAAAAGGGGCCCTCCCAGATACGCAGTATTTT | CASSPKGALPDTQYF
- | - | TRBJ2-1 | TRBV30 | TGTGCCTGGAAACAGTACAATGAGCAGTTCTTC | CAWKQYNEQFF
- | few | TRBJ1-2 | TRBV29-1 | TGCAGCGTTGAAATCTGGGGGAATAACTATGGCTACACCTTC | CSVEIWGNNYGYTF
- | - | TRBJ2-3 | TRBV5-1 | TGCGCCAGCCAAACGGAGGGGACGCAGTATTTT | CASQTEGTQYF
- | few | TRBJ2-1 | TRBV7-9 | TGTGCCAGCAGCTGGGGCGGGGCTGCTGAGGGTGAGCAGTTCTTC | CASSWGGAAEGEQFF
- | many | TRBJ2-7 | TRBV6-5 | TGTGCCAGCTTTCAATTTGAGGGCGAGCAGTACTTC | CASFQFEGEQYF
- | few | TRBJ2-7 | TRBV14 | TGTGCCAGCAGCCTCCAGAGTCGGTCCGAGCAGTACTTC | CASSLQSRSEQYF
TRBD2 | - | TRBJ2-3 | TRBV9 | TGTGCCAGCAGCGTCGGGGGGGCTACAAGCACAGATACGCAGTATTTT | CASSVGGATSTDTQYF
- | - | TRBJ1-2 | TRBV19 | TGTGCCAGTAGTTCACGGCGGGATTCGGATGGCTACACCTTC | CASSSRRDSDGYTF
- | few | TRBJ1-5 | TRBV21-1 | TGTGCCAGCAGCAAACAGGAGCCCCAGCATTTT | CASSKQEPQHF
- | - | TRBJ1-1 | TRBV9 | TGTGCCAGCAGCGTAGGGGGAATGAGCACTGAAGCTTTCTTT | CASSVGGMSTEAFF
TRBD1 | - | TRBJ2-6 | TRBV4-2 | TGTGCCAGCAGCCAAGATACGGGACAGGGACCTGGGGCCAACGTCCTGACTTTC | CASSQDTGQGPGANVLTF
- | - | TRBJ2-7 | TRBV2 | TGTGCCAGCAGTTCTACCTACGAGCAGTACTTC | CASSSTYEQYF
- | - | TRBJ1-6 | TRBV29-1 | TGCAGCGTTGAAACCCAGAGGGCCACTTCACCCCCCCACTTT | CSVETQRATSPPHF
- | - | TRBJ2-6 | TRBV2 | TGTGCCTCCTCTGGGGCCAACGTCCTGACTTTC | CASSGANVLTF
- | - | TRBJ1-6 | TRBV27 | TGTGCCAGCAGTTTATCGGCCGGGAATAATTCACCCCTCCACTTT | CASSLSAGNNSPLHF
- | - | TRBJ1-2 | TRBV7-8 | TGTGCCAGCAGCTTAATTAGTAGGGACCGCTATGGCTACACCTTC | CASSLISRDRYGYTF
- | - | TRBJ1-1 | TRBV29-1 | TGCAGCGTTGAACCGAGCACTGAAGCTTTCTTT | CSVEPSTEAFF
TRBD1 | - | TRBJ2-7 | TRBV30 | TGTGCCTGGAGTGGACAGGGGGCTAGAGGGTCCTACGAGCAGTACTTC | CAWSGQGARGSYEQYF
- | - | TRBJ2-5 | TRBV5-4 | TGTGCCAGCAGCTGGATTGCGGTACAAGAGACCCAGTACTTC | CASSWIAVQETQYF
- | - | TRBJ2-3 | TRBV7-2 | TGTGCCAGCAGCCCCGGGGTAGCTGGTACGCAGTATTTT | CASSPGVAGTQYF
- | few | TRBJ1-5 | TRBV10-3 | TGTGCCATCAGCGACAGAAATCAGCCCCAGCATTTT | CAISDRNQPQHF
- | - | TRBJ1-5 | TRBV18 | TGTGCCAGCTCTCACAGCCGGGACCTTCCGCCCCAGCATTTT | CASSHSRDLPPQHF
- | few | TRBJ2-1 | TRBV6-5 | TGTGCCAGCAGGTCTGTGTCCTACAATGAGCAGTTCTTC | CASRSVSYNEQFF
- | - | TRBJ2-4 | TRBV4-2 | TGTGCCAGCAGCCAAGACGGGGCCCGGGGACGGGACATTCAGTACTTC | CASSQDGARGRDIQYF
- | - | TRBJ1-1 | TRBV29-1 | TGCAGCGCAGGGGTAAGCGGCACTGAAGCTTTCTTT | CSAGVSGTEAFF
- | - | TRBJ1-1 | TRBV5-1 | TGCGCCAGCAGCTCTAGGATGGAGACTGAAGCTTTCTTT | CASSSRMETEAFF
- | - | TRBJ1-1 | TRBV29-1 | TGCAGCGCAGGGAAGACCGGAGCTTTCTTT | CSAGKTGAFF
- | - | TRBJ1-2 | TRBV7-2 | TGTGCCAGCAGCTTGGACCGACAGTTTCAAGCTAACTATGGCTACACCTTC | CASSLDRQFQANYGYTF